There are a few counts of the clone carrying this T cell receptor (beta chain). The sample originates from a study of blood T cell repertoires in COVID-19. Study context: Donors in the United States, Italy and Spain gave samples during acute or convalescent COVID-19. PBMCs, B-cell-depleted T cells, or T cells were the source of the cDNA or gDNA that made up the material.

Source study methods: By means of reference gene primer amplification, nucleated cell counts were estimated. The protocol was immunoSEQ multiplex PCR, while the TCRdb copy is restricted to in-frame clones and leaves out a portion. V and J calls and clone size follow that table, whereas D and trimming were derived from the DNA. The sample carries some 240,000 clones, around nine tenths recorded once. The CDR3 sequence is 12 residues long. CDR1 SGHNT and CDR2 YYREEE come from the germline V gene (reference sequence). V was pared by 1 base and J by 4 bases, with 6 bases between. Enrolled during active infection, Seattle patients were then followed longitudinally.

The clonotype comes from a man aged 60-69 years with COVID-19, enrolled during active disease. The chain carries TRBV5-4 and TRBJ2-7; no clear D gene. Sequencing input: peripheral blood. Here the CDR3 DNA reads TGTGCCAGCAGCTTGAACCGGTACGAGCAGTACTTC. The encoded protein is CASSLNRYEQYF.